This T cell receptor beta chain came from a study of T cell repertoires in cytomegalovirus infection. Study in general: Both a matching HLA type and CMV infection were indicated by public TCR beta signatures.

TCRdb called the reads again in MiXCR, with one record for every CDR3 protein. This sample yields some 230,000 distinct CDR3 sequences, of which 20% to 25% are seen a single time; roughly 18% belongs to the top ten. V was cut by 5 bases and J by 1 base, with 14 bases left in between. The length of the CDR3 is 15 residues. Germline CDR1 and CDR2: MGHRA and YSYEKL. General study points: It was HLA-C-restricted CMV-specific TCR beta clonotypes that dominated the response ex vivo. Public TCR beta family frequency separated CMV-and-HLA carriers, including in an independent cohort.

Concerning this clonotype: Its antigen is currently unknown.

The rearrangement joins TRBV4-1 to TRBJ1-1, with a tentative D call TRBD1 (6 bases). The receptor was isolated from a human donor in good health (CMV status not recorded). Some clones in this sample may be carry-over from other donors' samples. The source material was CD8+ T cells from PBMCs. CDR3 residues: CASSLRTASNTEAFF. The CDR3 bases are TGCGCCAGCAGCTTACGGACAGCTTCGAACACTGAAGCTTTCTTT.